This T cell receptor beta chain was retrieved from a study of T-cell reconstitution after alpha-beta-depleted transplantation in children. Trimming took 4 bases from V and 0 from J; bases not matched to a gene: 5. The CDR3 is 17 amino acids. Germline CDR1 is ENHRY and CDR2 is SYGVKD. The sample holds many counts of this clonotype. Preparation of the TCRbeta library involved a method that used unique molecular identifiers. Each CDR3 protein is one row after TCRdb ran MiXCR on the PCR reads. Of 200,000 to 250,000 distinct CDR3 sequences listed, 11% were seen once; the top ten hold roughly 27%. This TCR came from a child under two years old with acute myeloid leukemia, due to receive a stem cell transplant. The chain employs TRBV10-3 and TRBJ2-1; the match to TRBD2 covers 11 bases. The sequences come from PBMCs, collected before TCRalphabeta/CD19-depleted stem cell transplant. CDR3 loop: CAISAGTSGGSYNEQFF. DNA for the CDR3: TGTGCCATCAGTGCCGGGACTAGCGGAGGCTCCTACAATGAGCAGTTCTTC.